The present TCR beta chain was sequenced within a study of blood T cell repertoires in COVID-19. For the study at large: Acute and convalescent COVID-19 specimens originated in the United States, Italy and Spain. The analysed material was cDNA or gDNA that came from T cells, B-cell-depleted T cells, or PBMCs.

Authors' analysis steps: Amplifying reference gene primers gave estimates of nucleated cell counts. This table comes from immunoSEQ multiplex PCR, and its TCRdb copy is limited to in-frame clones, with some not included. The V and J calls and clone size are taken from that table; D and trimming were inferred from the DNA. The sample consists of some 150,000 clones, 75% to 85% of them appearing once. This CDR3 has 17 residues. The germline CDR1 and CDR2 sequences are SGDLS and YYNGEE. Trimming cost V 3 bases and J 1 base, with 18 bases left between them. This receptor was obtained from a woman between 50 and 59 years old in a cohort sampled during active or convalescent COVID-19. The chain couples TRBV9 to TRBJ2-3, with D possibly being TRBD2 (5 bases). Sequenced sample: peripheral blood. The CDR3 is CASSGNPRGWGTDTQYF. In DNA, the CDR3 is TGTGCCAGCAGCGGCAACCCTCGGGGATGGGGCACAGATACGCAGTATTTT.